Sequencing of this TCR beta chain was carried out in a study of CXCR3-negative and CXCR3-positive naive CD8 T cells (dated by TCRdb to about 2019). About the investigation overall: In total, some 140 million TRB reads were obtained, or roughly 1.5 +/- 0.3 million reads per library. The TRBV-TRBJ cluster analysis covered naive subsets from about 5 donors and memory cells from 3 donors. Diversity and physicochemical repertoire analyses covered around 10 donors pooled from two independent experiments. Here is what the overall study found, with its caveats: Within the same donor, TRBV-TRBJ usage looked similar between naive CXCR3-negative and CXCR3-positive cells, but memory cells had distinct patterns. Compared with CXCR3-negative naive cells, CXCR3-positive naive cells had TRB CDR3s with higher hydrophobicity (lower Kidera factor 4), lower energy, and higher strength and volume indices. Surface CD5, linked to self-reactivity in mice, was comparable between naive subsets; TCR interaction strength was therefore also inferred from TRB CDR3 physicochemical properties. CXCR3 expression partially decreased after cryopreservation, so most assays used freshly isolated PBMCs. Repertoire diversity was comparably high in both naive subsets but much lower in memory CD8+ T cells.

Each CD8+ T cell subset was flow-sorted in triplicate, with under 350,000 cells per subset placed directly into RLT lysis buffer. To exclude memory contaminants, naive CD8+ T cells were stringently defined as CD45RO-CCR7+CD27+CD95-. Peripheral blood mononuclear cells were isolated from buffy coats by standard density gradient centrifugation. A FACSAria III was used to flow-sort naive CD8+ T cells into CXCR3-negative and CXCR3-positive populations. Total RNA was extracted from sorted cells with an RNeasy Mini Kit. Counted from cysteine to phenylalanine, this CDR3 has 15 amino acids. No DNA is recorded. Based on the germline V gene (reference sequence), the CDR1 and CDR2 sequences are LNHNV and YYDKDF. In regard to this clonotype: Its recognized antigen is unknown.

Instrument used: NextSeq 550. The Human TCR Profiling Kit (MiLaboratory) was used to make UMI-labeled 5' RACE TRB cDNA libraries. cDNA synthesis used the entire amount of extracted RNA, and PCR amplification then used the entire amount of cDNA produced. Libraries were prepared in parallel using an identical number of PCR cycles. From the authors' description of their analysis: About 53,000 +/- 9,400 unique UMI-labeled TRB cDNA molecules per library were extracted with MIGEC and MiXCR, with at least two reads per UMI required. On average, each library contained approximately 40,000 +/- 10,000 functional in-frame TRB CDR3 nucleotide clonotypes without stop codons. After downsampling to 5000 UMI-labeled TRB molecules per sample, diversity metrics such as normalized Shannon-Wiener and Chao1 were calculated in VDJtools. Clonotype-size-weighted physicochemical properties of the central five CDR3 residues (interaction energy, strength, volume and Kidera factor 4) were computed in VDJtools. TCRdb reprocessed the reads and provides one entry for every CDR3 protein sequence; no DNA is given. The V and J calls shown here were made by TCRdb, not taken from the authors' results. This sample's table contains fewer than 80,000 distinct CDR3 sequences. Roughly 1.5% of the sample comes from the top ten.

The V and J genes are TRBV15 and TRBJ1-5. The sequenced material came from naive CXCR3- CD8+ T cells from blood. The sample's cell subset or site, from its label and the paper: CD45RO-CCR7+CD27+CD95- naive CD8+ T cells lacking CXCR3 (TNR3-). The TCR was taken from a human donor in good health. Some clones in this sample may be carry-over from other donors' samples. The CDR3 in this case is CATSRAGNSNQPQHF.